This TCR beta chain was identified during a study of blood T cell repertoires in COVID-19. J gave up 4 bases and V 5 bases, and 11 bases lay outside the gene matches. In germline, CDR1 is SGHAT, CDR2 FQNNGV. CDR3 length: 17 residues. Here immunoSEQ multiplex PCR was the method, and the copy in TCRdb shows in-frame clones only, minus some. The sample lists 360,000 or so clones, roughly nine tenths seen once, with roughly 4% in the top ten. The chain joins TRBV11-2 to TRBJ2-2; 9 bases fit TRBD1. The source material was peripheral blood. This clonotype was obtained from a woman aged 60 to 75 with COVID-19, enrolled during active disease. DNA for the CDR3: TGTGCCAGCAGCCTAATGGTTACAGGGGGCGGCACCGGGGAGCTGTTTTTT. Translation gives CASSLMVTGGGTGELFF.